These 7 T cell receptor beta chains were all obtained from the same sample, sequenced in a study of identifying expanded T cells in peripheral blood. TCRdb's copy holds only in-frame clones and misses some; the assay was immunoSEQ multiplex PCR. The data hold about 130,000 clones, with approximately 86% observed a single time. Sequencing was carried out using blood. The receptors were gathered from a person aged 18 to 75 in good health.

This rearrangement joins TRBV10-3 to TRBJ1-4; tentative D call: TRBD1 (6 bases). Germline CDR1 reads ENHRY; CDR2 reads SYGVKD. Between the trimmed V and J ends, which lost 3 bases and 7 bases, there was a span of 12 bases. The CDR3 spans 14 residues. The CDR3 here is CAISDQGWSEKLFF. The DNA for the CDR3 is TGTGCCATCAGTGACCAGGGGTGGAGTGAAAAACTGTTTTTT.

This clone was found a few times. The rearrangement uses TRBV28 and TRBJ1-2; no firm D call. Trimming shortened V by 5 bases and J by 6 bases, and 13 bases separated the two germline ends. The CDR3 runs to 13 residues. From germline, CDR1 is MDHEN and CDR2 SYDVKM. CDR3 coding DNA: TGTGCCAGCAGTGGGGTTGTCTCACATGGCTACACCTTC. Amino acid sequence: CASSGVVSHGYTF.

The genes are TRBV7-2 and TRBJ1-4; maybe TRBD1 (5 bases). The CDR3 is made up of 15 amino acids. CDR1 and CDR2 from the germline V gene are SGHTA and FQGNSA. The V end was cut by 5 bases, the J end by 0 bases, with 10 bases between. The CDR3 sequence is CASSTQTATNEKLFF. Written as DNA, the CDR3 is TGTGCCAGCAGCACTCAGACAGCAACTAATGAAAAACTGTTTTTT. Full variable domain (missing parts from reference TRBV7-2 and TRBJ1-4): GAGVSQSPSNKVTEKGKDVELRCDPISGHTALYWYRQSLGQGLEFLIYFQGNSAPDKSGLPSDRFSAERTGGSVSTLTIQRTQQEDSAVYLCASSTQTATNEKLFFGSGTQLSVL.

This chain links TRBV4-3 with TRBJ1-5; D remains unclear. Germline CDR1 reads LGHNA; CDR2 reads YSLEER. V lost 0 bases and J 7 bases, leaving 16 bases between the germline ends. There are 16 residues in the CDR3. The CDR3 protein is CASSQDIFRSLQPQHF. The CDR3 region has the DNA TGCGCCAGCAGCCAAGATATTTTCCGCAGCCTGCAGCCCCAGCATTTT.

This chain uses TRBV7-2 with TRBJ1-5; TRBD1 aligns across 7 bases. The V gene end was trimmed by 3 bases and the J gene end by 7 bases; junction bases not matched to a gene: 6. CDR3 length: 14 residues. Germline V gene data show CDR1 as SGHTA and CDR2 as FQGNSA. The CDR3 bases are TGTGCCAGCAGCTTTCGACAGGGTCGGCAGCCCCAGCATTTT. Translating gives CASSFRQGRQPQHF.

This chain connects TRBV10-3 to TRBJ1-5, with 8 bases aligning to TRBD1. V shed 6 bases, J shed 2 bases, and the junction held 15 bases outside the gene matches. CDR1 ENHRY and CDR2 SYGVKD come from the germline V gene. The CDR3 sequence is 18 residues long. The CDR3 bases are TGTGCCATCAGCGACAGATCGTTAATACAGGGGGGCAATCAGCCCCAGCATTTT. This translates into CAISDRSLIQGGNQPQHF.

J is TRBJ2-5 and V is TRBV5-1; D is ambiguous. CDR1 is SGHRS, CDR2 YFSETQ, per germline. This CDR3 has 12 amino acids. Trimming shortened V by 3 bases and J by 4 bases, and 7 bases separated the two germline ends. The CDR3 region has the DNA TGCGCCAGCAGCTCGGAAAGAGAGACCCAGTACTTC. The encoded protein is CASSSERETQYF. Together with reference TRBV5-1 and TRBJ2-5, the CDR3 gives the full variable domain: KAGVTQTPRYLIKTRGQQVTLSCSPISGHRSVSWYQQTPGQGLQFLFEYFSETQRNKGNFPGRFSGRQFSNSRSEMNVSTLELGDSALYLCASSSERETQYFGPGTRLLVL.